This T cell receptor (beta chain) comes out of a study of molecular identifiers for immune sequencing clone quantification. The wider study: With replicates, the RNA of around 20,000 or 100,000 naive CD8 cells was split five ways and four were sequenced. Study-wide results and limits: Naive cells had under 1% of molecules in clones above 20 RNA copies, effectors over 98%. Highly expanded clone sizes could be underestimated by identical TCR molecules sharing a barcode.

The bulk TCR libraries were made with methods described before and with listed TCR primers. A single record per CDR3 protein comes from TCRdb applying MiXCR to the PCR reads. The data show around 320,000 distinct CDR3 sequences, with roughly a quarter seen just once and roughly 0.7% held by the top ten. As concerns this clonotype: What it binds is not known. Being one base from a much bigger clone, this may be a read error.

In germline, CDR1 is LGHDT, CDR2 YNNKEL (reference sequence). The CDR3 totals 15 residues. This sequence originates from a human donor in good health. Some libraries in this study had Jurkat cell RNA spiked in. The chain is built from TRBV3-1 and TRBJ2-7, with 12 positions matching TRBD2. The material sequenced was naive CD8+ T cells from blood, with Jurkat cell RNA spiked in. Subset denoted: FACS-sorted CD8+CD4-CCR7+CD45RA+ naive T cells. The CDR3 reads CARSQLAGGRYEQYF. CDR3 sequence (DNA): TGTGCCCGCAGCCAGCTAGCGGGGGGGCGGTACGAGCAGTACTTC.